This T cell receptor (beta chain) derives from a study of T cell responses to AZD1222 COVID-19 vaccine. The CDR3 is made up of 14 amino acids. The germline V gene has CDR1 SGHTA and CDR2 FQGTGA. Deletions cut 6 bases from V and 0 bases from J, with 12 bases between. Study outcomes and limitations: Spike-specific TCR breadth and depth were elevated following two AZD1222 doses. Vaccine-related CD4 TCRs covered spike, predominating at 160-218 and 743-854. Only six or seven AZD1222 recipients were seropositive at baseline. The donor group comprised mostly white British people and more females; the analysis possibly underestimated clonal diversity.

TCRdb's table, derived via immunoSEQ multiplex PCR, lists solely in-frame clones and lacks some. The table shows roughly 150,000 clones, with about 88% occurring only once. On this clone: The antigen is unknown.

The material was peripheral blood, obtained 28 days after the second AZD1222 dose. The chain is built from TRBV7-3 and TRBJ2-7, with D maybe TRBD1 (6 bases). This TCR was sampled from an adult who received the AZD1222 COVID-19 vaccine. The CDR3: CASRSAGASYEQYF. CDR3 DNA sequence: TGTGCCAGCAGATCCGCAGGGGCCTCCTACGAGCAGTACTTC.